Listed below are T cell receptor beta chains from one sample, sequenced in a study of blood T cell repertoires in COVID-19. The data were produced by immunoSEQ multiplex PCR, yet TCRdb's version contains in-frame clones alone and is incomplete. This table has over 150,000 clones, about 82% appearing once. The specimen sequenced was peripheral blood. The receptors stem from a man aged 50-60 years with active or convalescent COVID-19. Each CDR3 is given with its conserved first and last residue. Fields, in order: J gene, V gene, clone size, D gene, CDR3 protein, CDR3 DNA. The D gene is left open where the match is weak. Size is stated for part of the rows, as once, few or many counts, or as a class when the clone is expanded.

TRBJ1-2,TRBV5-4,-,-,CASSLVDRANYGYTF,TGTGCCAGCAGCTTGGTGGACAGAGCTAACTATGGCTACACCTTC
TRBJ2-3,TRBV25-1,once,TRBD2,CASSGGGLAGTDTQYF,TGTGCCAGCAGTGGGGGAGGACTAGCGGGCACAGATACGCAGTATTTT
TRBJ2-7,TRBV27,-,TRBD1,CASSYGTGFNEQYF,TGTGCCAGCAGTTATGGGACAGGGTTCAACGAGCAGTACTTC
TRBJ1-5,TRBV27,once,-,CASSLRYSNQPQHF,TGTGCCAGCAGTTTACGGTACAGCAATCAGCCCCAGCATTTT
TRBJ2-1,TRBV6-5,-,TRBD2,CASSSWTSSEQFF,TGTGCCAGCAGTTCCTGGACTAGCAGTGAGCAGTTCTTC
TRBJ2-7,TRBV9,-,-,CASSVAPGAGEQYF,TGTGCCAGCAGCGTAGCTCCAGGGGCAGGCGAGCAGTACTTC
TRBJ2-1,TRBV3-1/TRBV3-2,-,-,CASSLSVSSYNEQFF,TGTGCCAGCAGCCTTAGCGTGAGCTCCTACAATGAGCAGTTCTTC
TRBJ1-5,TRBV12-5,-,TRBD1,CASGPQGQQYSNQPQHF,TGTGCTAGTGGCCCTCAGGGACAGCAGTATAGCAATCAGCCCCAGCATTTT
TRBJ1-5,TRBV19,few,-,CASSIEGDSNQPQHF,TGTGCCAGTAGTATTGAGGGGGATAGCAATCAGCCCCAGCATTTT
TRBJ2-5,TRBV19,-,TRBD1,CASSIPGTGRGETQYF,TGTGCCAGTAGTATACCCGGGACAGGGAGAGGAGAGACCCAGTACTTC
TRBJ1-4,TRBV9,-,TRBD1,CASSVGQGDEKLFF,TGTGCCAGCAGCGTAGGACAGGGAGATGAAAAACTGTTTTTT
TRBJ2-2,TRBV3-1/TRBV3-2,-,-,CASSHRAELFF,TGTGCCAGCAGCCACAGGGCAGAACTGTTTTTT
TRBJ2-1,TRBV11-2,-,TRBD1,CASSLESGTGGRFF,TGTGCCAGCAGCTTAGAATCCGGGACAGGGGGCCGGTTCTTC
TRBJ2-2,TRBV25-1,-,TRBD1,CASSDQGDVTGELFF,TGTGCCAGCAGTGATCAGGGGGACGTAACCGGGGAGCTGTTTTTT
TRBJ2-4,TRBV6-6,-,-,CASSLAGYSGRNIQYF,TGTGCCAGCAGTTTGGCAGGGTACTCAGGGAGGAACATTCAGTACTTC
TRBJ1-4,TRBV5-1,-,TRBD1,CASSLRQGSNEKLFF,TGCGCCAGCAGCCTAAGACAGGGTTCTAATGAAAAACTGTTTTTT
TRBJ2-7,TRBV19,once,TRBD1,CASSPGTGRSYEQYF,TGTGCCAGTAGTCCCGGGACAGGACGATCCTACGAGCAGTACTTC
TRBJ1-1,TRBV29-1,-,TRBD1,CSVGTGVEAFF,TGCAGCGTCGGGACAGGGGTTGAAGCTTTCTTT
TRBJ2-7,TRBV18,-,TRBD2,CASSPGAGGPYEQYF,TGTGCCAGCTCACCAGGGGCGGGGGGGCCCTACGAGCAGTACTTC
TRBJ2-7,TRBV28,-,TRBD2,CASTLGGYGYEQYF,TGTGCCAGCACCCTGGGGGGGTATGGTTACGAGCAGTACTTC
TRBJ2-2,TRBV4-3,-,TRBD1,CASSQAAGGLGTGELFF,TGCGCCAGCAGCCAAGCCGCAGGGGGCTTAGGGACCGGGGAGCTGTTTTTT
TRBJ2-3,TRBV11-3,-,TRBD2,CASSTEAGEFPDTQYF,TGTGCCAGCAGCACCGAGGCGGGAGAGTTTCCAGATACGCAGTATTTT
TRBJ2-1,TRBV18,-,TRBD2,CASSPNPGRGDEQFF,TGTGCCAGCTCACCCAATCCCGGGAGGGGTGATGAGCAGTTCTTC
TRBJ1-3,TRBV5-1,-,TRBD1,CASSIGQGENTIYF,TGCGCCAGCAGCATAGGACAGGGAGAAAACACCATATATTTT
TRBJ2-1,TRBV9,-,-,CASSVGAGSYNEQFF,TGTGCCAGCAGCGTAGGGGCGGGCTCCTACAATGAGCAGTTCTTC
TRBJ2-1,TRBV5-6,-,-,CASSFSAGSSYNEQFF,TGTGCCAGCAGCTTCTCTGCGGGTAGCTCCTACAATGAGCAGTTCTTC